A selection of T cell receptor beta chains follows, all from one sample in a study of T cells after posttransplantation cyclophosphamide. Repertoires were generated with immunoSEQ multiplex PCR, while TCRdb's copy carries only in-frame clones and drops some. This table holds 20,000 to 25,000 clones, approximately 90% found once. The source material was PBMCs, sampled roughly 390 days after allogeneic stem cell transplant with calcineurin inhibitor and methotrexate. Every receptor here comes from a female patient under 45 who received an allogeneic stem cell transplant from an unrelated donor, was CMV-positive, and had acute and chronic GVHD. The graft donor may have contributed some T cells. Each CDR3 is given with its conserved first and last residue. Each record gives: D gene, J gene, V gene, clone size, CDR3 DNA, CDR3 protein. A D gene is named only where the DNA matches it firmly. Rows give clone size only sometimes, using once, few, many, or a class for an expanded clone.

>NA|TRBJ2-1|TRBV19|NA
TGTGCCAGTAGTATAGGCGCGGATGAGCAGTTCTTC
CASSIGADEQFF
>NA|TRBJ1-2|TRBV11-3|NA
TGTGCCAGCAGCCCACAGGGCAGCTATGGCTACACCTTC
CASSPQGSYGYTF
>TRBD2|TRBJ2-7|TRBV15|NA
TGTGCCACCAGCAGATCTGGGCGACTAGCGGGAGGTTCCAACGAGCAGTACTTC
CATSRSGRLAGGSNEQYF
>TRBD2|TRBJ2-2|TRBV5-1|NA
TGCGCCAGCAGCTTTCTAGCGGCCGCGAACACCGGGGAGCTGTTTTTT
CASSFLAAANTGELFF
>TRBD2|TRBJ2-5|TRBV13|NA
TGTGCCAGCAGCTTAGTAGCGGGAGGAGGCGAGACCCAGTACTTC
CASSLVAGGGETQYF
>TRBD1|TRBJ1-5|TRBV6-1|few
TGTGCCAGCATCTCGCAGGGGGCGAGCAATCAGCCCCAGCATTTT
CASISQGASNQPQHF
>NA|TRBJ2-5|TRBV9|NA
TGTGCCAGCAGCCCCCACGACCAACGAGGAGAGACCCAGTACTTC
CASSPHDQRGETQYF
>TRBD2|TRBJ2-5|TRBV6-1|NA
TGTGCCAGCAGTGGGGCCCGGGCGGGAGAGGAGACCCAGTACTTC
CASSGARAGEETQYF
>NA|TRBJ1-4|TRBV2|NA
TGTGCCAGCAGGGGGCCCAGTAATGAAAAACTGTTTTTT
CASRGPSNEKLFF
>NA|TRBJ2-2|TRBV7-3|NA
TGTGCCAGTAAAACAGGGACCGGGGAGCTGTTTTTT
CASKTGTGELFF
>NA|TRBJ1-1|TRBV6-1|NA
TGTGCCAGCAGTGGAGGGGGAGCTTTCTTT
CASSGGGAFF
>NA|TRBJ1-2|TRBV11-3|NA
TGTGCCAGCAGCTCCTACGCAGAGGACTATGGCTACACCTTC
CASSSYAEDYGYTF
>NA|TRBJ1-2|TRBV19|NA
TGTGCCAGTAGTATAGGCGGGATAGGCGGCTACACCTTC
CASSIGGIGGYTF
>NA|TRBJ2-3|TRBV6-7|NA
TGTGCCAGCAGTTACTCGAAAGAATTCGTGATTTCGGATAGCAGAAGCACAGATACGCAGTATTTT
CASSYSKEFVISDSRSTDTQYF
>TRBD1|TRBJ2-5|TRBV6-6|NA
TGTGCCAGCAGTTCCCCGCGACAGGGGTTAGAGACCCAGTACTTC
CASSSPRQGLETQYF
>TRBD2|TRBJ2-1|TRBV7-9|NA
TGTGCCAGCAGCTCCGGACTAGCGGGAGGTTTATCCTACAATGAGCAGTTCTTC
CASSSGLAGGLSYNEQFF
>TRBD1|TRBJ2-2|TRBV10-1|NA
TGCGCCAGCAGTGACATGGGACAGGGGTCCGGGGAGCTGTTTTTT
CASSDMGQGSGELFF
>TRBD1|TRBJ2-1|TRBV29-1|NA
TGCAGCTCCATAGGGACAGGGGGCAACGTGTTCAATGAGCAGTTCTTC
CSSIGTGGNVFNEQFF
>NA|TRBJ1-1|TRBV5-4|NA
TGTGCCAGCCGCGGTGGTGTAAGGCGAAACACTGAAGCTTTCTTT
CASRGGVRRNTEAFF
>NA|TRBJ1-2|TRBV7-9|NA
TGTGCCAGCAGCCCGACAGAAAATGGCTACACCTTC
CASSPTENGYTF
>NA|TRBJ2-1|TRBV7-9|NA
TGTGCCAGCACCCTGGGAGGTATGGTCAATGAGCAGTTCTTC
CASTLGGMVNEQFF
>NA|TRBJ1-2|TRBV20-1|NA
TGCAGTGCTAGAGGGGCGAGCGGCTACACCTTC
CSARGASGYTF
>NA|TRBJ2-3|TRBV11-3|NA
TGTGCCAGCAGCCGGACAGCCACCGCAGATACGCAGTATTTT
CASSRTATADTQYF
>TRBD2|TRBJ2-7|TRBV19|NA
TGTGCCAGTAGTTTTCTTCGGGCTAGCGGGAGGGTGAGTGAGCAGTACTTC
CASSFLRASGRVSEQYF